One and the same sample provided the 11 T cell receptor beta chains below, sequenced in a study of cytomegalovirus exposure and HLA in healthy donors. 60 Vbeta and 13 Jbeta primers were used in PCR. Some clones are missing from TCRdb's copy, which holds only in-frame ones; the method was immunoSEQ multiplex PCR. The sample carries 50,000 or so clones, around three quarters recorded once. Sequenced material: PBMCs. Every receptor here comes from a man aged 25-45 years in good health and CMV-seronegative.

This clone was seen just once. V usage is TRBV15 and J usage is TRBJ2-7; D unclear. The ends were cut back, 2 bases at V and 3 bases at J, with 8 bases in the middle. Germline-derived CDR1 and CDR2 are LNHNV and YYDKDF (reference sequence). The CDR3 spans 13 residues. CDR3 DNA sequence: TGTGCCACCAGCAGATCAGAAAGCTACGAGCAGTACTTC. Its protein product is CATSRSESYEQYF.

This clone has more than one count but fewer than ten. The chain recombines TRBV5-5 with TRBJ1-5, with D hard to call. Germline V gives CDR1 SGHKS, CDR2 YYEKEE (reference sequence). The CDR3 runs to 15 residues. V was shortened by 1 base and J by 6 bases, with 14 bases between the two germline ends. The chain's CDR3 is CASSLTSNYFQPQHF. CDR3 bases: TGTGCCAGCAGCTTGACCTCGAACTATTTTCAGCCCCAGCATTTT.

This clone was counted once. The V gene is TRBV10-2, the J gene TRBJ2-1; 7 nucleotides align to TRBD2. Germline loops: CDR1 WSHSY, CDR2 SAAADI. This CDR3 region has 12 residues. The ends lost 3 bases at V and 9 bases at J; junction bases unmatched: 2. The CDR3 loop is CASSDTSAEQFF. As DNA, the CDR3 is TGCGCCAGCAGTGATACTAGCGCTGAGCAGTTCTTC.

This clone has only a few counts. The chain couples TRBV5-4 to TRBJ1-2; D is uncertain. The CDR3 is 13 amino acids. Trimming removed 4 bases at V and 7 bases at J, with 14 bases between. Germline V gene sequence: CDR1 SGHNT, CDR2 YYREEE (reference sequence). The CDR3 nucleotides are TGTGCCAGCAGCCATGTCGGGGTACCTGGCTACACCTTC. As protein: CASSHVGVPGYTF. Looking up the rest from reference TRBV5-4 and TRBJ1-2 gives the full variable domain: ETGVTQSPTHLIKTRGQQVTLRCSSQSGHNTVSWYQQALGQGPQFIFQYYREEENGRGNFPPRFSGLQFPNYSSELNVNALELDDSALYLCASSHVGVPGYTFGSGTRLTVV.

The chain is built from TRBV2 and TRBJ1-2, with 8 bases aligning to TRBD1. Germline CDR1 SNHLY, CDR2 FYNNEI. J lost 2 bases, V lost 8 bases, and 4 bases had no gene match. The CDR3 is 13 residues long. The CDR3 nucleotides read TGTGCCAGCGGGGACAGGTTGAACTATGGCTACACCTTC. Protein product: CASGDRLNYGYTF.

This clone appeared a few times. The chain is built from TRBV27 and TRBJ1-1; D is unresolved. This CDR3 region has 14 residues. With 5 bases removed from V and 1 base from J, the gap between germline ends came to 11 bases. Germline CDR1 reads MNHEY; CDR2 reads SMNVEV (reference sequence). CDR3 residues: CASSHTDKNTEAFF. CDR3 DNA sequence: TGTGCCAGCAGTCACACAGACAAGAACACTGAAGCTTTCTTT.

The chain employs TRBV9 and TRBJ2-7; perhaps TRBD2 as D (5 bases). The V gene's germline CDR1 is SGDLS and CDR2 YYNGEE. This CDR3 contains 14 residues. The V and J ends lost 0 bases and 0 bases respectively, with 7 bases between them. In DNA, the CDR3 is TGTGCCAGCAGCGTAGGAGGGAACTCCTACGAGCAGTACTTC. Its protein product is CASSVGGNSYEQYF. Full variable domain (rest looked up from reference TRBV9 and TRBJ2-7): DSGVTQTPKHLITATGQRVTLRCSPRSGDLSVYWYQQSLDQGLQFLIQYYNGEERAKGNILERFSAQQFPDLHSELNLSSLELGDSALYFCASSVGGNSYEQYFGPGTRLTVT.

This clone was detected only a few times. The chain carries TRBV4-1 and TRBJ1-5; D not certain. The germline V and J ends were trimmed by 2 bases and 7 bases, with 9 bases remaining between them. Per the germline V gene, CDR1 is MGHRA and CDR2 is YSYEKL. This CDR3 has 13 residues. The CDR3 protein is CASSQSFIQPQHF. Here the CDR3 DNA reads TGCGCCAGCAGCCAAAGCTTCATCCAGCCCCAGCATTTT.

This clone was seen a few times. The CDR3 ends on some other residue instead of the conserved phenylalanine or tryptophan, so this is likely a read error. The V call is TRBV15, the J call TRBJ2-2; 12 nucleotides match TRBD2. The CDR3 contains 18 residues. Germline V CDR1 and CDR2: LNHNV, YYDKDF (reference sequence). The V and J ends lost 3 bases and 4 bases, in that order; junction bases with no gene match: 9. The CDR3 spells CATSSRLAGEGSTGELFV. The CDR3 DNA reads as TGTGCCACCAGCAGCAGACTAGCGGGAGAGGGAAGCACCGGGGAGCTGTTTGTT.

The genes are TRBV7-2 and TRBJ2-3; D possibly corresponds to TRBD2 (5 bases). The CDR3 extends over 17 amino acids. V gave up 4 bases and J gave up 5 bases, with 22 bases separating them. CDR1 SGHTA and CDR2 FQGNSA come from the germline V gene. The CDR3 DNA is TGTGCCAGCAGCTCACTAGGTTCTTGGTATCCACAAGATACGCAGTATTTT. It specifies CASSSLGSWYPQDTQYF.

The rearrangement joins TRBV14 to TRBJ2-1, with TRBD2 identical over 10 bases. The CDR3 is 16 residues long. V lost 4 bases and J lost 9; bases outside the gene matches: 12. Germline V CDR1 and CDR2: SGHDN, FVKESK. The CDR3 loop is CASSRRGSTSGTEQFF. CDR3 coding DNA: TGTGCCAGCAGCCGACGGGGATCAACTAGCGGGACTGAGCAGTTCTTC.